These 30 T cell receptor beta chains were all obtained from the same sample, sequenced in a study of blood T cells in healthy people across ages. Sample-barcoded 5' priming and a J-beta primer mix drove a second PCR of roughly 6 to 12 cycles. TCRdb passed the 5' RACE reads through MiXCR, listing each CDR3 protein once. The sample consists of hundreds of thousands of distinct CDR3 sequences, roughly 44% of them appearing once. Sequencing was carried out using blood. These receptors all stem from a man aged 55 to 69 in good health.

The chain recombines TRBV6-2 or TRBV6-3 with TRBJ2-3; D ambiguous. There are 17 residues in the CDR3. CDR1 is MNHEY and CDR2 is SVGEGT in the germline V gene. The V and J ends lost 0 bases and 0 bases respectively, with 13 bases between them. As DNA, the CDR3 is TGTGCCAGCAGTTACTCCCGCCCGACCGATAGCACAGATACGCAGTATTTT. This sequence encodes CASSYSRPTDSTDTQYF.

The sample holds a few counts of this clonotype. V and J are TRBV4-3 and TRBJ2-4; 12 nucleotides line up with TRBD1. V gave up 1 base and J gave up 0 bases; unmatched junction bases: 16. In germline, CDR1 is LGHNA, CDR2 YSLEER. CDR3 length: 22 residues. The CDR3 coding sequence is TGCGCCAGCAGCCAAGTCCCTGTGCCTTTGGGACAGGGGGCCCTAGCCAAAAACATTCAGTACTTC. Residues: CASSQVPVPLGQGALAKNIQYF.

This clonotype showed up just a few times. The chain has TRBV5-1 and TRBJ2-5, with 10 positions matching TRBD2. The germline CDR1 and CDR2 sequences are SGHRS and YFSETQ. With V trimmed by 5 bases and J by 5 bases, 12 bases remained unmatched. CDR3 size: 16 residues. The CDR3 DNA reads TGCGCCAGCAGAATCTTAAGCGGGGGGGCTCAGGAGACCCAGTACTTC. Amino acids: CASRILSGGAQETQYF.

J is TRBJ2-1 and V is TRBV28; 11 bases match TRBD2. Looked up from germline, CDR1 is MDHEN and CDR2 is SYDVKM. The CDR3 is 15 residues long. The V segment lost 7 bases and the J segment 9 bases; nucleotides outside the gene matches: 11. CDR3 sequence reads: CASISYSSGGSEQFF. The CDR3 coding sequence is TGTGCCAGCATCTCCTATTCTAGCGGGGGGTCTGAGCAGTTCTTC. The full variable domain, completed using reference TRBV28 and TRBJ2-1, is DVKVTQSSRYLVKRTGEKVFLECVQDMDHENMFWYRQDPGLGLRLIYFSYDVKMKEKGDIPEGYSVSREKKERFSLILESASTNQTSMYLCASISYSSGGSEQFFGPGTRLTVL.

The chain is built from TRBV7-2 and TRBJ2-1; no clear D gene. In germline, CDR1 is SGHTA, CDR2 FQGNSA. The CDR3 has 14 residues. V was pared by 2 bases and J by 3 bases, with 8 bases between. Here the CDR3 reads CASSLFPNYNEQFF. CDR3 bases: TGTGCCAGCAGCTTATTTCCAAACTACAATGAGCAGTTCTTC.

The chain uses TRBV2 and TRBJ1-2; D unresolved. The V end was cut by 5 bases, the J end by 3 bases, with 10 bases between. Germline V gene sequence: CDR1 SNHLY, CDR2 FYNNEI. The CDR3 runs 13 residues. The CDR3 sequence: CASSSGFDYGYTF. CDR3 DNA sequence: TGTGCCAGCAGTTCAGGTTTTGACTATGGCTACACCTTC. Full variable domain (outside the CDR3, taken from reference TRBV2 and TRBJ1-2): EPEVTQTPSHQVTQMGQEVILRCVPISNHLYFYWYRQILGQKVEFLVSFYNNEISEKSEIFDDQFSVERPDGSNFTLKIRSTKLEDSAMYFCASSSGFDYGYTFGSGTRLTVV.

The chain carries TRBV20-1 and TRBJ1-5; D not resolved. With 4 bases removed from V and 7 bases from J, the gap between germline ends came to 11 bases. The CDR3 length is 12 residues. The germline gives CDR1 DFQATT, CDR2 SNEGSKA (reference sequence). CDR3: CSATAYNQPQHF. For the CDR3, the DNA is TGCAGTGCTACGGCCTACAACCAGCCCCAGCATTTT.

This clonotype turned up a few times. The chain links TRBV10-3 to TRBJ2-7, with D possibly being TRBD2 (5 bases). This CDR3 contains 16 residues. Trimming pared 0 bases from V and 2 bases from J, leaving 14 bases between. The germline CDR1 and CDR2 sequences are ENHRY and SYGVKD. CDR3 region: CAISESMAGLTYEQYF. The CDR3 DNA is TGTGCCATCAGTGAGTCGATGGCAGGACTGACCTACGAGCAGTACTTC.

In this sample, this clonotype turned up a few times. This sequence joins TRBV7-2 and TRBJ2-7; D gene ambiguous. V was shortened by 2 bases and J by 7 bases, with 6 bases between the two germline ends. CDR1 is SGHTA, CDR2 FQGNSA, per germline. CDR3 length: 11 residues. The chain's CDR3 is CASSLNGEQYF. CDR3 nucleotide sequence: TGTGCCAGCAGCTTAAACGGAGAGCAGTACTTC.

This clonotype was seen a handful of times. The chain couples TRBV12-3 or TRBV12-4 to TRBJ1-1; D is undetermined. V gave up 3 bases and J gave up 0 bases, with 8 bases separating them. This CDR3 is built from 14 residues. This CDR3 is CASSFQYMNTEAFF. For the CDR3, the DNA is TGTGCCAGCAGTTTCCAGTACATGAACACTGAAGCTTTCTTT.

The chain employs TRBV28 and TRBJ2-4; tentative D call: TRBD2 (5 bases). The DNA end favors TRBJ2-7, so the J call may be wrong. The CDR3 is 14 amino acids. CDR1 and CDR2 (germline): MDHEN, SYDVKM. The CDR3 region is CASRSGSVLDEQYF. CDR3 nucleotide sequence: TGTGCCAGCAGATCGGGGTCGGTGTTGGACGAGCAGTACTTC.

The chain combines TRBV5-1 with TRBJ2-3, with D maybe TRBD2 (7 bases). Trimming removed 2 bases from V and 2 bases from J, with 15 bases in between. Per the germline V gene, CDR1 is SGHRS and CDR2 is YFSETQ. This CDR3 region has 16 residues. The CDR3 is CASSFLGGGLTDTQYF. The DNA for the CDR3 is TGCGCCAGCAGCTTCCTAGGGGGGGGCCTCACAGATACGCAGTATTTT.

In this sample, this clonotype turned up a few times. This chain connects TRBV7-2 to TRBJ2-7; 12 bases fit TRBD2. J was trimmed by 3 bases and V by 5 bases; bases with no gene match: 5. This CDR3 is built from 15 residues. CDR1 and CDR2 (germline): SGHTA, FQGNSA. The CDR3: CASSRRLAGVYEQYF. In nucleotides, the CDR3 is TGTGCCAGCAGCCGCAGACTAGCGGGGGTCTACGAGCAGTACTTC.

The rearrangement links TRBV9 to TRBJ1-1; perhaps TRBD1 as D (5 bases). CDR1 and CDR2 (germline): SGDLS, YYNGEE. Trimming took off 3 bases at V and 1 base at J, with 7 bases between the two ends. The CDR3 extends over 13 amino acids. The chain's CDR3 is CASSDRWNTEAFF. The CDR3 DNA reads TGTGCCAGCAGCGACAGGTGGAACACTGAAGCTTTCTTT. Drawing the rest from reference TRBV9 and TRBJ1-1, the complete variable domain is DSGVTQTPKHLITATGQRVTLRCSPRSGDLSVYWYQQSLDQGLQFLIQYYNGEERAKGNILERFSAQQFPDLHSELNLSSLELGDSALYFCASSDRWNTEAFFGQGTRLTVV.

This clonotype has just one count. This rearrangement joins TRBV18 to TRBJ2-7, with D tentatively TRBD1 or TRBD2 (5 bases each). The length of the CDR3 is 15 residues. Germline values: CDR1 KGHSH, CDR2 LQKENI. Trimming removed 3 bases from V and 3 bases from J, with 15 bases in between. The CDR3 DNA is TGTGCCAGCTCACCCTCCGGGACGGTGAACTACGAGCAGTACTTC. Residues: CASSPSGTVNYEQYF.

This clonotype has more than one count but fewer than ten. This chain connects TRBV27 to TRBJ2-3; 8 nucleotides line up with TRBD2. The germline CDR1 and CDR2 sequences are MNHEY and SMNVEV (reference sequence). The V and J ends lost 2 bases and 4 bases, in that order; junction bases with no gene match: 5. The CDR3 totals 15 residues. The CDR3 here is CASSLGTRTADTQYF. The CDR3 DNA sequence: TGTGCCAGCAGTTTAGGGACTAGGACGGCAGATACGCAGTATTTT.

The rearrangement links TRBV21-1 to TRBJ1-5; the D call in the table, TRBD1, was not verified against the DNA. TRBV21-1 is a recognized pseudogene. The CDR3 spans 17 residues. The CDR3 nucleotides are TGTGCCAGCAGCAAAGCTGGACAGGGAAGGGTCAATCAGCCCCAGCATTTT. Protein: CASSKAGQGRVNQPQHF.

This clonotype appeared a few times. The rearrangement uses TRBV5-1 and TRBJ1-6; 9 bases map to TRBD1. The CDR3 runs to 15 residues. Unmatched junction bases numbered 7, after V lost 4 bases and J lost 8 bases. Looked up from germline, CDR1 is SGHRS and CDR2 is YFSETQ. Written as DNA, the CDR3 is TGCGCCAGCAGCGAAACAGGGGGCCGGGATTCACCCCTCCACTTT. This encodes CASSETGGRDSPLHF.

About this clonotype: An end of the junction differs from the germline gene, which may be a read error. This chain's CDR3 is CASSLGHSTDTQYF. The CDR3 DNA sequence: TGCGCCAGCAGCTTGGGACATAGCACAGATACGCAGTATTTT. This rearrangement joins TRBV12-3 or TRBV12-4 to TRBJ2-3, with a possible D match to TRBD1 (6 bases). This CDR3 region has 14 residues.

Only a few counts were recorded for this clonotype. The chain is built from TRBV7-2 and TRBJ2-4; D ambiguous. Germline V gene sequence: CDR1 SGHTA, CDR2 FQGNSA. V lost 7 bases and J 13 bases, leaving 23 bases between the germline ends. The CDR3 runs to 14 residues. The CDR3, as DNA: TGTGCCAGCACGGTCGACACGACGGCCCTGGAGCAGTACTTC. It specifies CASTVDTTALEQYF.

The rearrangement joins TRBV20-1 to TRBJ2-5, with D perhaps being TRBD1 or TRBD2 (5 bases each). CDR3 size: 15 residues. Per the germline V gene, CDR1 is DFQATT and CDR2 is SNEGSKA (reference sequence). Trimming cost V 6 bases and J 0 bases, with 17 bases left between them. Here the CDR3 reads CSALSGRTYQETQYF. The DNA of the CDR3 is TGCAGTGCCCTTTCGGGACGGACGTACCAAGAGACCCAGTACTTC.

The chain couples TRBV6-2 or TRBV6-3 to TRBJ2-1; tentative D call: TRBD2 (5 bases). The germline V gene encodes CDR1 MNHEY and CDR2 SVGEGT. The V end lost 6 bases, the J end lost 0 bases, and 9 bases lay between the germline ends. The CDR3 has 14 residues. In DNA form, the CDR3 reads TGTGCCAGCAGCATAGCGCTCTCCTACAATGAGCAGTTCTTC. This encodes CASSIALSYNEQFF.

V is TRBV11-2 and J is TRBJ2-7; D may correspond to TRBD1 or TRBD2 (5 bases each). The germline gives CDR1 SGHAT, CDR2 FQNNGV. The CDR3 loop spans 15 amino acids. V lost 4 bases and J 4 bases, leaving 17 bases between the germline ends. CDR3 sequence reads: CASSSNWGNLYEQYF. CDR3 sequence (DNA): TGTGCCAGCAGCTCTAATTGGGGGAACCTTTACGAGCAGTACTTC.

The genes are TRBV20-1 and TRBJ2-3; D possibly corresponds to TRBD1 (6 bases). The CDR3 has 15 amino acids. The germline V and J ends were trimmed by 0 bases and 2 bases, with 12 bases remaining between them. Germline V gives CDR1 DFQATT, CDR2 SNEGSKA (reference sequence). The CDR3 DNA reads as TGCAGTGCTAGAGATTGGGGGCTAGACACAGATACGCAGTATTTT. Translating gives CSARDWGLDTDTQYF.

This chain links TRBV15 with TRBJ1-1; TRBD1 aligns across 8 bases. V lost 1 base to trimming and J lost 4 bases; unmatched junction nucleotides: 5. This CDR3 is built from 15 residues. The germline V gene encodes CDR1 LNHNV and CDR2 YYDKDF (reference sequence). In DNA, the CDR3 is TGTGCCACCAGCAGAGTTACAGGGGGGAGCACTGAAGCTTTCTTT. This codes for CATSRVTGGSTEAFF.

The V call is TRBV12-3 or TRBV12-4, the J call TRBJ1-3; no clear D gene. This CDR3 is built from 15 residues. V lost 1 base and J lost 0, with 7 bases in between. CDR3: CASSLGGNSGNTIYF. The CDR3 bases are TGTGCCAGCAGTTTAGGCGGGAACTCTGGAAACACCATATATTTT.

In nucleotides, the CDR3 is TGTGCCAGCAGTGAAGAGGTGCGGGGGCAGGATAAAGAGACCCAGTACTTC. Residues: CASSEEVRGQDKETQYF. The chain uses TRBV25-1 and TRBJ2-5; possible D gene TRBD2, 7 bases. The V gene's germline CDR1 is MGHDK and CDR2 SYGVNS. The CDR3 totals 17 residues. V dropped 2 bases and J dropped 3 bases, with 19 bases sitting between them.

The sample holds a few counts of this clonotype. The V gene is TRBV20-1, the J gene TRBJ2-1; 9 nucleotides align to TRBD2. CDR1 is DFQATT and CDR2 is SNEGSKA in the germline V gene (reference sequence). This CDR3 is built from 15 residues. V dropped 0 bases and J dropped 5; count of bases not matched to a gene: 5. CDR3 sequence (DNA): TGCAGTGCTAGAGATCTGGCGGGGGGGCACAATGAGCAGTTCTTC. It codes for CSARDLAGGHNEQFF.

The chain links TRBV9 to TRBJ2-5; possibly TRBD1 or TRBD2 for D (5 bases each). V was trimmed by 2 bases and J by 2 bases, leaving 19 bases between them. The V gene's germline CDR1 is SGDLS and CDR2 YYNGEE. The CDR3 contains 17 residues. The CDR3 region has the DNA TGTGCCAGCAGCGTGGGGGTGGGCCCAGGGATTCAAGAGACCCAGTACTTC. Amino acids: CASSVGVGPGIQETQYF.

This clonotype was picked up many times. The chain links TRBV7-2 to TRBJ2-5; D is possibly TRBD2 (5 bases). CDR3 length equals 14 residues. V was shortened by 5 bases and J by 6 bases, with 16 bases between the two germline ends. In germline, CDR1 is SGHTA, CDR2 FQGNSA. CDR3 sequence: CASSDGISGQTQYF. CDR3 in DNA: TGTGCCAGCAGCGACGGGATAAGTGGGCAGACCCAGTACTTC.